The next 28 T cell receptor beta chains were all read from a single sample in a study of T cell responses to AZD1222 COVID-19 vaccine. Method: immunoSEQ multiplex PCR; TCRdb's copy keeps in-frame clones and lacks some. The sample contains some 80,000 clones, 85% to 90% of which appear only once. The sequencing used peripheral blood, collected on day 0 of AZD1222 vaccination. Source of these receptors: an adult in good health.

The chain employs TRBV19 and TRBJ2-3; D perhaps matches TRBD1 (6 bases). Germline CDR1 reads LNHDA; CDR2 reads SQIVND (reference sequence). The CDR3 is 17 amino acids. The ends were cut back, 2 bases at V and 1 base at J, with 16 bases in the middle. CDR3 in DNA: TGTGCCAGTAGTATAAATCTAGGGGGTGAGGGCACAGATACGCAGTATTTT. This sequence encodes CASSINLGGEGTDTQYF.

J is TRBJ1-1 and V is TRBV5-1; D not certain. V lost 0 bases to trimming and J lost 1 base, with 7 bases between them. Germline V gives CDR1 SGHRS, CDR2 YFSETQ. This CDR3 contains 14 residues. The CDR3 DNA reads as TGCGCCAGCAGCTTGGTTCAACAGAACACTGAAGCTTTCTTT. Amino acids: CASSLVQQNTEAFF.

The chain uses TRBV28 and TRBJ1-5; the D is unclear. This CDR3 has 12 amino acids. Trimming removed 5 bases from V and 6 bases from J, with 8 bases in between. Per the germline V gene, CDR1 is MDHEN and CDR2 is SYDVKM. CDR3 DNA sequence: TGTGCCAGCAGTACCTCCGTTCAGCCCCAGCATTTT. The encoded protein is CASSTSVQPQHF.

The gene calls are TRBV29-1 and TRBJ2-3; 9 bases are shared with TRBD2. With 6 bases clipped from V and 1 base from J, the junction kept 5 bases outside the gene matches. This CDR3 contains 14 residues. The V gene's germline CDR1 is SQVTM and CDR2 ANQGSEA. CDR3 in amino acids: CSVLAGLRTDTQYF. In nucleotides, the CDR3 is TGCAGCGTCCTAGCGGGGTTACGCACAGATACGCAGTATTTT.

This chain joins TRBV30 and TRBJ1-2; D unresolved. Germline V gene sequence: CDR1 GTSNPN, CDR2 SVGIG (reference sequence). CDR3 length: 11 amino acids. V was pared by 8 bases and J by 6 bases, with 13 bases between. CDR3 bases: TGTGCCCTACTGTGGCCGGATGGCTACACCTTC. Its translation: CALLWPDGYTF.

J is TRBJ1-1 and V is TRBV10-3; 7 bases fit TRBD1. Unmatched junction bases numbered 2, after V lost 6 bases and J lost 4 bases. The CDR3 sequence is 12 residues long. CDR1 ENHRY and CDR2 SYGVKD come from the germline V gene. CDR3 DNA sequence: TGTGCCATCAGGGACAGGATCACTGAAGCTTTCTTT. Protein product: CAIRDRITEAFF.

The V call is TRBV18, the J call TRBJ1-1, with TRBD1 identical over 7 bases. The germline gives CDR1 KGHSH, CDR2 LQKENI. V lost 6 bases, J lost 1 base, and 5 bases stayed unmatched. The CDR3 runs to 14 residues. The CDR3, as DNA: TGTGCCAGCTCCCACGGACAGGAGAACACTGAAGCTTTCTTT. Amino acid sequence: CASSHGQENTEAFF.

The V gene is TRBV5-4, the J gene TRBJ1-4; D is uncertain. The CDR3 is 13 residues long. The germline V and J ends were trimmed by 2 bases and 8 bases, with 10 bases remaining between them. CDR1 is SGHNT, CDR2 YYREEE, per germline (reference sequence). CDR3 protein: CASSLLVGEKLFF. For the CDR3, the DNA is TGTGCCAGCAGCTTATTAGTGGGGGAAAAACTGTTTTTT.

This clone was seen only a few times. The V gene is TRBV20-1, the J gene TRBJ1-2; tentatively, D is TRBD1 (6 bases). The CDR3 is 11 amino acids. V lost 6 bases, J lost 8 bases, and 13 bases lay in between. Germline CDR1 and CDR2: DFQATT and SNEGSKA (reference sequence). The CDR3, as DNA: TGCAGTGCCCAAACAGGGCGCGGCTACACCTTC. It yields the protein CSAQTGRGYTF.

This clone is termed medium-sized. Here the CDR3 reads CASSSDFRDNEKLFF. The DNA for the CDR3 is TGTGCCAGCAGTTCCGATTTCAGAGATAATGAAAAACTGTTTTTT. The V and J genes are TRBV25-1 and TRBJ1-4; no reliable D call. The CDR3 is made up of 15 amino acids. Trimming pared 5 bases from V and 4 bases from J, leaving 14 bases between. CDR1 MGHDK and CDR2 SYGVNS come from the germline V gene.

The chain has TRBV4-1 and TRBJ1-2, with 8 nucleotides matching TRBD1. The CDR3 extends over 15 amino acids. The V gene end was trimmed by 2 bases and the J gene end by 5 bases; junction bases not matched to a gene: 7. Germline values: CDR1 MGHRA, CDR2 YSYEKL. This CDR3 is CASSQPGTGSYGYTF. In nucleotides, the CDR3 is TGCGCCAGCAGCCAACCCGGGACAGGTAGTTATGGCTACACCTTC.

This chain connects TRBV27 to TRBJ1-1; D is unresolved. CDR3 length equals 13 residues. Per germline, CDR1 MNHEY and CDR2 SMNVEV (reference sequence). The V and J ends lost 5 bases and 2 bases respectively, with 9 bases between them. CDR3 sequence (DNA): TGTGCCAGCAGTGAAGGGTCAAACACTGAAGCTTTCTTT. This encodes CASSEGSNTEAFF.

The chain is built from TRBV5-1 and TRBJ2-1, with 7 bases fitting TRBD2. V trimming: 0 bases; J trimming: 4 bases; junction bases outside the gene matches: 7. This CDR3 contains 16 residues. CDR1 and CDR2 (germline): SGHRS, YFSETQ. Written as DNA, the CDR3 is TGCGCCAGCAGCTTGGATGGGGGGGTAAGGTACAATGAGCAGTTCTTC. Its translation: CASSLDGGVRYNEQFF. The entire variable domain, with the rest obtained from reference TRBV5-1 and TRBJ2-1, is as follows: KAGVTQTPRYLIKTRGQQVTLSCSPISGHRSVSWYQQTPGQGLQFLFEYFSETQRNKGNFPGRFSGRQFSNSRSEMNVSTLELGDSALYLCASSLDGGVRYNEQFFGPGTRLTVL.

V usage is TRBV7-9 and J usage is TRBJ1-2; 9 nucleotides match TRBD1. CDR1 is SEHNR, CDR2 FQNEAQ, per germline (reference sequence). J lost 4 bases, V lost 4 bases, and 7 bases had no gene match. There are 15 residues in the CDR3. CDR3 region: CASSSLDRGTYGYTF. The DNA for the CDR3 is TGTGCCAGCAGCTCGCTAGACAGGGGGACCTATGGCTACACCTTC.

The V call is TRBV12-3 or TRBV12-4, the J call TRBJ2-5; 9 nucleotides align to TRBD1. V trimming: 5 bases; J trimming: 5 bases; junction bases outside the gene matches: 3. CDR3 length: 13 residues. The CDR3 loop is CASSRQGVETQYF. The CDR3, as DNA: TGTGCCAGCAGTAGACAGGGGGTGGAGACCCAGTACTTC.

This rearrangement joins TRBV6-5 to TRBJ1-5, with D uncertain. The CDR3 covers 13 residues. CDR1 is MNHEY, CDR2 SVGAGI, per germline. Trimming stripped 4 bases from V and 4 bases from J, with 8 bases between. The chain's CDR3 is CASSLTRNQPQHF. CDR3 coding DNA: TGTGCCAGCAGTTTAACACGAAATCAGCCCCAGCATTTT.

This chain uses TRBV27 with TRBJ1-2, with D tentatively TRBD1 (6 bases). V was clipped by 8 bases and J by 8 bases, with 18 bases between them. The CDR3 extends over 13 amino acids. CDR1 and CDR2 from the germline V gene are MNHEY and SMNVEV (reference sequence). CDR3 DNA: TGTGCCAGCGGACGAACAGGGCTCGGAGGCTACACCTTC. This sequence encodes CASGRTGLGGYTF.

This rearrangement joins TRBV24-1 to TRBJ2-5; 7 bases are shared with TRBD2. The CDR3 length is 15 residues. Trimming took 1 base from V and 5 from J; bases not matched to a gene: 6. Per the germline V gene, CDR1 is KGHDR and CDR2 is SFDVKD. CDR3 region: CATSDLTGGMETQYF. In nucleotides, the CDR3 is TGTGCCACCAGTGATTTAACGGGGGGAATGGAGACCCAGTACTTC.

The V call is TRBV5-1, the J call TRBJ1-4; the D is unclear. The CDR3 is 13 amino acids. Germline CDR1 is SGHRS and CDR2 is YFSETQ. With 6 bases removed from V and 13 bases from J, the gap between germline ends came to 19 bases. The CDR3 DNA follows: TGCGCCAGCACCGCGTCAGGCAATACTCGACTGTTTTTT. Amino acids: CASTASGNTRLFF.

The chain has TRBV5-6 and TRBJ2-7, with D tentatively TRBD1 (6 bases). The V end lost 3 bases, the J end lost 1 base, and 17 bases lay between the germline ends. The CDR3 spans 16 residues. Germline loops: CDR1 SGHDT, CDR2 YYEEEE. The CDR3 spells CASSSLKNRVSYEQYF. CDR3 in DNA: TGTGCCAGCAGCTCATTAAAAAACAGGGTTTCCTACGAGCAGTACTTC.

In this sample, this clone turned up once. CDR3 region: CASSQNRGQAYEQYF. CDR3 sequence (DNA): TGCGCCAGCAGCCAAAACAGGGGGCAAGCCTACGAGCAGTACTTC. The chain uses TRBV5-1 and TRBJ2-7; 9 nucleotides match TRBD1. V gave up 4 bases and J gave up 2 bases; unmatched junction bases: 7. Germline V gene lookup returns CDR1 SGHRS and CDR2 YFSETQ. The CDR3 covers 15 residues. Combining the CDR3 with reference TRBV5-1 and TRBJ2-7 gives the whole variable domain KAGVTQTPRYLIKTRGQQVTLSCSPISGHRSVSWYQQTPGQGLQFLFEYFSETQRNKGNFPGRFSGRQFSNSRSEMNVSTLELGDSALYLCASSQNRGQAYEQYFGPGTRLTVT.

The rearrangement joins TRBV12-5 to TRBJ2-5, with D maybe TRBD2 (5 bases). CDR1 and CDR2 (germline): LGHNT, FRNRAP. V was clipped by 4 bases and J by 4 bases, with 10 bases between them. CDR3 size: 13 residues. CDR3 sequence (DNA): TGTGCTAGTGGTTCAGGACTGGCAGAGACCCAGTACTTC. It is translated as CASGSGLAETQYF.

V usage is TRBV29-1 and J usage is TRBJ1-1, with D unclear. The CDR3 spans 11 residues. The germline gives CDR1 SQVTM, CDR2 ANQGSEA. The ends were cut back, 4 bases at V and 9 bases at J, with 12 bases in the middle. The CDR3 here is CSVVLPGQAFF. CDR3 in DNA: TGCAGCGTTGTGCTCCCGGGCCAAGCTTTCTTT.

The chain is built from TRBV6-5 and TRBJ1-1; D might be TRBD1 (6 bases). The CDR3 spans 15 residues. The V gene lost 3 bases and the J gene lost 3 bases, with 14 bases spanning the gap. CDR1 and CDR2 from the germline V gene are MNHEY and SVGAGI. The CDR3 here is CASSYGGGPDTEAFF. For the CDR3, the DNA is TGTGCCAGCAGTTATGGGGGGGGGCCCGACACTGAAGCTTTCTTT.

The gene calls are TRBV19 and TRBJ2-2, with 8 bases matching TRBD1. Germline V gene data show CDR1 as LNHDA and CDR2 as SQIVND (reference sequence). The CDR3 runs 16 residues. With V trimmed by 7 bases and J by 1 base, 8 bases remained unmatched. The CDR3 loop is CASNPLGTGNTGELFF. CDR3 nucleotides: TGTGCCAGTAATCCCTTGGGGACAGGGAACACCGGGGAGCTGTTTTTT.

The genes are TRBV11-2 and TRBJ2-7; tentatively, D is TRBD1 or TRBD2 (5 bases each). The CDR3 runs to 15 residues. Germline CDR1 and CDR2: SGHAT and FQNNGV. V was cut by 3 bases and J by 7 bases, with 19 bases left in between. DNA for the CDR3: TGTGCCAGCAGCTTTACCTTAGGGACGCCAAGGGAGCAGTACTTC. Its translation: CASSFTLGTPREQYF. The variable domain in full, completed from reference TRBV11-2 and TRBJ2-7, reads EAGVAQSPRYKIIEKRQSVAFWCNPISGHATLYWYQQILGQGPKLLIQFQNNGVVDDSQLPKDRFSAERLKGVDSTLKIQPAKLEDSAVYLCASSFTLGTPREQYFGPGTRLTVT.

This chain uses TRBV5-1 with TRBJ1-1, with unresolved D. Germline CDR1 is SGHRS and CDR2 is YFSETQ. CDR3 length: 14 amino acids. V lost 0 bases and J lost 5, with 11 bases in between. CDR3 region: CASSLGGTGTEAFF. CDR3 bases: TGCGCCAGCAGCTTGGGGGGTACCGGTACTGAAGCTTTCTTT.

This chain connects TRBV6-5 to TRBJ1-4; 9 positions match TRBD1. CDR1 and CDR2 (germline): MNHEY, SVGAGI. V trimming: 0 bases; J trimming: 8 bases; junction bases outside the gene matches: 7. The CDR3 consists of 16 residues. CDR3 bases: TGTGCCAGCAGTTACTCACCGGGACAGGGTTTAGAAAAACTGTTTTTT. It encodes CASSYSPGQGLEKLFF.